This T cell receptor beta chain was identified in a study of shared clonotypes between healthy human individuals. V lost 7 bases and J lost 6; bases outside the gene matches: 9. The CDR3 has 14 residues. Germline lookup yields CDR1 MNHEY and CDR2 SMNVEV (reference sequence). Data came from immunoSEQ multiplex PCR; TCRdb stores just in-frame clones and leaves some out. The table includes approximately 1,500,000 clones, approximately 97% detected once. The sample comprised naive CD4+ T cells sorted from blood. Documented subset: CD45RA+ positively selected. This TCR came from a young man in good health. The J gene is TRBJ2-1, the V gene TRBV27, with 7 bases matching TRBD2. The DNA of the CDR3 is TGTGCCAGCATACGAATAGCGGGCGGCAATGAGCAGTTCTTC. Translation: CASIRIAGGNEQFF.